The next 4 T cell receptor beta chains were all read from a single sample in a study of shared clonotypes between healthy human individuals. Clones were sequenced by immunoSEQ multiplex PCR, and TCRdb holds only the in-frame ones, with some missing. This sample has about 990,000 clones, with roughly 74% found just once. The sample taken for sequencing was memory CD4+ T cells from PBMCs. Subset indicated: CD45RA-negative fraction. The source is a man aged 18-30 years in good health. Some clones in this sample may be carry-over from other donors' samples.

In regard to this clone: Other DNA sequences in this sample translate to the same CDR3. The chain uses TRBV7-9 and TRBJ1-4, with 9 bases lining up with TRBD1. The germline V gene encodes CDR1 SEHNR and CDR2 FQNEAQ (reference sequence). The CDR3 runs to 14 residues. V shed 5 bases, J shed 8 bases, and the junction held 6 bases outside the gene matches. The CDR3 here is CASSLQGAGEKLFF. CDR3 DNA: TGTGCCAGCAGCCTACAGGGGGCAGGGGAAAAACTGTTTTTT. The variable domain in full, with the rest retrieved from reference TRBV7-9 and TRBJ1-4, is DTGVSQNPRHKITKRGQNVTFRCDPISEHNRLYWYRQTLGQGPEFLTYFQNEAQLEKSRLLSDRFSAERPKGSFSTLEIQRTEQGDSAMYLCASSLQGAGEKLFFGSGTQLSVL.

The chain joins TRBV7-3 to TRBJ2-1, with 9 bases identical to TRBD1. The CDR3 is 15 residues long. From germline, CDR1 is SGHTA and CDR2 FQGTGA. V lost 5 bases to trimming and J lost 7 bases; unmatched junction nucleotides: 9. The CDR3 loop is CASSRTGTGLNEQFF. In nucleotides, the CDR3 is TGTGCCAGCAGCAGGACGGGGACAGGGCTTAATGAGCAGTTCTTC.

The gene calls are TRBV7-9 and TRBJ1-6; D not certain. Germline CDR1 and CDR2: SEHNR and FQNEAQ (reference sequence). V gave up 5 bases and J gave up 9 bases, with 20 bases separating them. This CDR3 is built from 16 residues. This CDR3 reads CASSGGGLGPASPLHF. CDR3 in DNA: TGTGCCAGCAGCGGCGGCGGGCTCGGGCCGGCTTCACCCCTCCACTTT.

CDR3 amino acids: CASSIIGGREGQDTQYF. Written as DNA, the CDR3 is TGTGCCAGCAGTATCATTGGGGGGCGGGAGGGCCAAGATACGCAGTATTTT. The chain uses TRBV28 and TRBJ2-3; 9 bases line up with TRBD2. Germline loops: CDR1 MDHEN, CDR2 SYDVKM. The trim removed 5 bases at V and 5 bases at J, leaving 14 bases unmatched. This CDR3 is 17 amino acids long.